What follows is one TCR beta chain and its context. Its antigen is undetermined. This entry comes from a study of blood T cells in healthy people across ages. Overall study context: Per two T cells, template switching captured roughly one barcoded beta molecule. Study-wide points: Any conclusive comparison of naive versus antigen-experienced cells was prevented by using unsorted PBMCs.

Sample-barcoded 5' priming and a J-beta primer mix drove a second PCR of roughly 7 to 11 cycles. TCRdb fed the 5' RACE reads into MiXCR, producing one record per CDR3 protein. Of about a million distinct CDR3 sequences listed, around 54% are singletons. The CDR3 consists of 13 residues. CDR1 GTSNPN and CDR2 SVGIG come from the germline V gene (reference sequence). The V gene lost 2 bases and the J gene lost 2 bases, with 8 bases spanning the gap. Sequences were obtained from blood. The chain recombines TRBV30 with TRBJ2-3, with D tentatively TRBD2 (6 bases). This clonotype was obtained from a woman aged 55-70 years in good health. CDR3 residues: CAWSPGVTDTQYF. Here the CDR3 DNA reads TGTGCCTGGAGTCCGGGGGTCACAGATACGCAGTATTTT. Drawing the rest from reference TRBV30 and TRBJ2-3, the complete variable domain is SQTIHQWPATLVQPVGSPLSLECTVEGTSNPNLYWYRQAAGRGLQLLFYSVGIGQISSEVPQNLSASRPQDRQFILSSKKLLLSDSGFYLCAWSPGVTDTQYFGPGTRLTVL.